These T cell receptor beta chains were read from a single sample in a study of CD8 T cells in Susac syndrome. TCRdb passed the immunoSEQ multiplex PCR reads through MiXCR, listing each CDR3 protein once. The profile shows approximately 190,000 distinct CDR3 sequences, around 95% of them singletons. The sample comprised CD4+ T cells from PBMCs. Receptor source: a human donor with Susac syndrome. CDR3s include the opening cysteine and the closing phenylalanine or tryptophan. Fields, in order: CDR3 length, J gene, D gene, clone size, V gene, CDR3 DNA, CDR3 protein. The D gene is left open where the match is weak. A row's size may be missing; if present it is once, few, many or a size class.

14,TRBJ1-6,-,-,TRBV7-2,TGTGCCAGCAGCCAGAGCTCCTATAATTCACCCCTCCACTTT,CASSQSSYNSPLHF
15,TRBJ1-1,-,-,TRBV7-2,TGTGCCAGCAGCGTTGCCTCCCCCAATAACCTGATTGCTTTCTTT,CASSVASPNNLIAFF
10,TRBJ1-1,-,-,TRBV30,TGTGCCTGGCTTACCTTCAAAGCTTTCTTT,CAWLTFKAFF
13,TRBJ1-1,-,-,TRBV5-1,TGCGCCAGCACGGGGCAGGCGAACACTGAAGCTTTCTTT,CASTGQANTEAFF
15,TRBJ2-1,-,-,TRBV5-6,TGTGCCAGCAGCTTGGAGGGGGGGCCGACCAATGAGCAGTTCTTC,CASSLEGGPTNEQFF
15,TRBJ1-2,TRBD1,-,TRBV6-2/TRBV6-3,TGTGCCAGCAGGCAACCGGGGACAGGGTACTATGGCTACACCTTC,CASRQPGTGYYGYTF
15,TRBJ1-1,TRBD1,few,TRBV5-1,TGCGCCAGCAGCCCTTCCGGGACAGGGAATACTGAAGCTTTCTTT,CASSPSGTGNTEAFF
15,TRBJ2-7,TRBD1,-,TRBV11-2,TGTGCCAGCAGCCTCTTGGGGACAGGGCTTGGGGAGCAGTACTTC,CASSLLGTGLGEQYF
17,TRBJ2-5,-,-,TRBV5-4,TGTGCCAGCAGCTTGATGAGGGGGGGGCCCCTGTCAGAGACCCAGTACTTC,CASSLMRGGPLSETQYF
17,TRBJ2-2,TRBD1,-,TRBV5-1,TGCGCCAGCAGCTTGGCCTCATCGACAGGGGTCACCGGGGAGCTGTTTTTT,CASSLASSTGVTGELFF
13,TRBJ1-4,-,-,TRBV19,TGTGCCAGTAGAGACAGGCTTAATGAAAAACTGTTTTTT,CASRDRLNEKLFF
18,TRBJ2-2,-,-,TRBV21-1,TGTGCCAGCAGCAGGAATAGCGGGGTATATAGCTGGACCGGGGAGCTGTTTTTT,CASSRNSGVYSWTGELFF
15,TRBJ2-2,TRBD1,-,TRBV7-9,TGTGCCAGCAGCGGGAGGACAGGGTACACCGGGGAGCTGTTTTTT,CASSGRTGYTGELFF
11,TRBJ1-1,-,once,TRBV6-5,TGTGCCAGCAGTTCAGGGTTTGAAGCTTTCTTT,CASSSGFEAFF
13,TRBJ1-2,-,-,TRBV18,TGTGCCAGCTCACCAGAGGGGCGGTATGGCTACACCTTC,CASSPEGRYGYTF
11,TRBJ1-4,-,-,TRBV6-6,TGTGCCAGCATCGGCTGGGAAAAACTGTTTTTT,CASIGWEKLFF
13,TRBJ1-2,TRBD1,once,TRBV30,TGTGCCTGGAAGGGACAGAACTATCGTGGCTACACCTTC,CAWKGQNYRGYTF
13,TRBJ2-1,-,once,TRBV29-1,TGCAGCGCTCGATGGACCGGCCGATGGGAGCAGTTCTTC,CSARWTGRWEQFF
15,TRBJ2-5,TRBD2,once,TRBV20-1,TGCAGTGCTAGAGATTTCGGGGGGGCGGTACAGACCCAGTACTTC,CSARDFGGAVQTQYF
11,TRBJ1-3,-,few,TRBV30,TGTGCCTGGAGTTCTGGAAACACCATATATTTT,CAWSSGNTIYF
14,TRBJ1-1,-,few,TRBV12-3/TRBV12-4,TGTGCCAGCAGTTTCGGTCAAACGAACACTGAAGCTTTCTTT,CASSFGQTNTEAFF
12,TRBJ1-4,-,-,TRBV12-3/TRBV12-4,TGTGCCAGCAGCCGCCGGGAGGAAAAACTGTTTTTT,CASSRREEKLFF
14,TRBJ2-1,-,once,TRBV9,TGTGCCAGCAGCGTAGGAACGGGGGTCAATGAGCAGTTCTTC,CASSVGTGVNEQFF
13,TRBJ1-2,-,-,TRBV12-3/TRBV12-4,TGTGCCAGCAGGCCCGGGACATTCTCAGGCTACACCTTC,CASRPGTFSGYTF
15,TRBJ2-1,TRBD2,-,TRBV29-1,TGCAGCGTTGGCCCAGCGGGGGGGCCTGTTCGTGAGCAGTTCTTC,CSVGPAGGPVREQFF
13,TRBJ1-2,-,-,TRBV6-1,TGTGCCAGCAGTGAAGGGGGGGGTGGAGGCTACACCTTC,CASSEGGGGGYTF
15,TRBJ1-1,-,-,TRBV10-2,TGCGCCAGCAGTGATCAAAGGCACCTGAACACTGAAGCTTTCTTT,CASSDQRHLNTEAFF
15,TRBJ1-5,-,-,TRBV7-2,TGTGCCAGCAGCATTAGCGGGACAAGCAATCAGCCCCAGCATTTT,CASSISGTSNQPQHF
14,TRBJ2-1,-,-,TRBV20-1,TGCAGTGCCCTAGGGCTAGTGCACTACAATGAGCAGTTCTTC,CSALGLVHYNEQFF
11,TRBJ2-5,-,few,TRBV9,TGTGCCAGCAGTGTCGAGGAGACCCAGTACTTC,CASSVEETQYF
15,TRBJ2-1,-,-,TRBV13,TGTGCCAGCAGCTCAGAAGGAGGGGCATACAATGAGCAGTTCTTC,CASSSEGGAYNEQFF
12,TRBJ1-3,-,-,TRBV12-3/TRBV12-4,TGTGCCAGCGTTTCGGGGGGAAACACCATATATTTT,CASVSGGNTIYF
15,TRBJ2-1,-,-,TRBV3-1,TGTGCCAGCAGCCAAGAGGGGAGCTCCTACAATGAGCAGTTCTTC,CASSQEGSSYNEQFF
14,TRBJ2-1,TRBD2,-,TRBV5-1,TGCGCCAGCAGCACTGGACTAGCGGGGAATGAGCAGTTCTTC,CASSTGLAGNEQFF
14,TRBJ2-1,-,-,TRBV15,TGTGCCACCAGCGCCGCCTGGGCCGTAAATGAGCAGTTCTTC,CATSAAWAVNEQFF
15,TRBJ1-1,-,once,TRBV5-1,TGCGCCAGCGAGTGCCGCGGTGAGAAAAACACTGAAGCTTTCTTT,CASECRGEKNTEAFF
13,TRBJ1-1,-,few,TRBV12-3/TRBV12-4,TGTGCCAGCAGTTTAGGCAGGAACACTGAAGCTTTCTTT,CASSLGRNTEAFF
18,TRBJ1-5,-,-,TRBV3-1,TGTGCCAGCAGCCAAGGCTCTGGTCAGGGGTTAGGGAGCCAGCCCCAGCATTTT,CASSQGSGQGLGSQPQHF
12,TRBJ2-3,TRBD1,-,TRBV30,TGTGCCCTAGGACAGGGGTTTGATACGCAGTATTTT,CALGQGFDTQYF
14,TRBJ1-2,TRBD1,-,TRBV12-3/TRBV12-4,TGTGCCAGCAGTTGGACAGGGGGAGCGGAGGGCTACACCTTC,CASSWTGGAEGYTF
15,TRBJ1-1,TRBD1,-,TRBV30,TGTGCCTGGAGGCGCCTGGGACAGCTGAACACTGAAGCTTTCTTT,CAWRRLGQLNTEAFF
16,TRBJ2-1,-,-,TRBV24-1,TGTGCCACCAGTGATAATACAGGGAGGGCCTACAATGAGCAGTTCTTC,CATSDNTGRAYNEQFF
15,TRBJ1-1,-,-,TRBV5-1,TGCGCCAGCAGCTTTACGGGAGGGGTCTCGACTGAAGCTTTCTTT,CASSFTGGVSTEAFF
13,TRBJ2-7,-,-,TRBV12-3/TRBV12-4,TGTGCCAGCAGTCCCACCGACTCGTACGAGCAGTACTTC,CASSPTDSYEQYF
14,TRBJ2-5,TRBD1,once,TRBV7-2,TGTGCCAGCAGCCCAGCCCGGACAGGGGGGACCCAGTACTTC,CASSPARTGGTQYF
11,TRBJ2-5,-,-,TRBV3-1,TGTGCCTCGACGATCCAAGAGACCCAGTACTTC,CASTIQETQYF
15,TRBJ2-1,TRBD1,once,TRBV18,TGTGCCAGCTCACCCTGGACAGGGAGAAACAATGAGCAGTTCTTC,CASSPWTGRNNEQFF
15,TRBJ2-2,-,-,TRBV4-3,TGCGCCAGCAGCCAAGTCGCGGGGAACACCGGGGAGCTGTTTTTT,CASSQVAGNTGELFF
14,TRBJ2-5,TRBD1,-,TRBV27,TGTGCCAGCAGTTATACCACAGGGGAAGAGACCCAGTACTTC,CASSYTTGEETQYF
12,TRBJ1-2,-,-,TRBV6-5,TGTGCCAGCGGGACATACCCCTATGGCTACACCTTC,CASGTYPYGYTF
16,TRBJ2-4,TRBD1,-,TRBV5-1,TGCGCCAGCAGCCTTAAAACTACAGGGGCGAAAAACATTCAGTACTTC,CASSLKTTGAKNIQYF
15,TRBJ1-2,TRBD1,-,TRBV7-2,TGTGCCAGCAGCCACGGGGACAGGGGTACCTATGGCTACACCTTC,CASSHGDRGTYGYTF
13,TRBJ1-4,-,-,TRBV19,TGTGCCAGTAGGGGGACGGAAGAGAGAAAACTGTTTTTT,CASRGTEERKLFF
14,TRBJ1-2,TRBD1,-,TRBV6-2/TRBV6-3,TGTGCCAGCAGCCCCGGGGACAGGGGATATGGCTACACCTTC,CASSPGDRGYGYTF